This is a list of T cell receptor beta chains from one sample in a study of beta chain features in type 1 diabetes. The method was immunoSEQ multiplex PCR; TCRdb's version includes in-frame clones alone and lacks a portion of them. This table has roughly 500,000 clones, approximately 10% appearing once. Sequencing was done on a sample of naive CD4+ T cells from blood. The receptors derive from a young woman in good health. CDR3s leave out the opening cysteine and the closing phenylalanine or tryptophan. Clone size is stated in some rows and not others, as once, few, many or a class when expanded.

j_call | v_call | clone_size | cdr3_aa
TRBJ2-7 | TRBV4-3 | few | ASSQDWGNNYEQY
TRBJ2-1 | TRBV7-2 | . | ASSFRSSYNEQF
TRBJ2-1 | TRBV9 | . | ASSVQLSRAYTNEQF
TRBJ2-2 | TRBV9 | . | ASSVDGRATGELF
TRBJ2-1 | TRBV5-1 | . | ASRVRNGVGYNEQF
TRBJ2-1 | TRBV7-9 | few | ASSFKTGNEQF
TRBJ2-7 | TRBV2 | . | ANSGTSRSYEQY
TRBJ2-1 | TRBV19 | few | ASKSGPGFGSNEQF
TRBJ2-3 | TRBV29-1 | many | SVGADTQY
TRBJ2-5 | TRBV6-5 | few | ASRRRADQETQY
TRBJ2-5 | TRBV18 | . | ASSPPQGRETQY
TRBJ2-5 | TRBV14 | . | ASSQEGTSTKSGETQY
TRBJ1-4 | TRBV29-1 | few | SVRAIGATNEKLF
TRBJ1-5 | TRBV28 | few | ASSFEGTQH
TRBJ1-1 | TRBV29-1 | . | SVGGGWGMNTEAF
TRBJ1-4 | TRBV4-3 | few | ASSRDSLNEKLF
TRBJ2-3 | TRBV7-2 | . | ASSSPTGPDTQY
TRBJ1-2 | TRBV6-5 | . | ASSYLINRLNGYT
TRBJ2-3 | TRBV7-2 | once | ASSPDRVNADTQY
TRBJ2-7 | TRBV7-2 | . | ASSSQEGSTEQY
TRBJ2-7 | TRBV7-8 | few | ASSLYLAGTHEQY
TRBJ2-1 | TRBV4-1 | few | ASSQGRAAF
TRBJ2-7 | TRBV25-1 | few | ASKGQGPREQY
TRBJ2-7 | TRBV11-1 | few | ASSPAYLSVYEQY
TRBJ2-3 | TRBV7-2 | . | ASSLVRSTDTQY
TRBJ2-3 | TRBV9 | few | ASSGYTDTQY
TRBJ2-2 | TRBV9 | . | ASSDQAGGPAGELF
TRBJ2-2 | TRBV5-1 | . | ASILAVDTGELF
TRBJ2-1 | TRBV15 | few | ATSKWAGRSDEQF
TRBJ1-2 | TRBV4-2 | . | ASSQPGQGSGYT
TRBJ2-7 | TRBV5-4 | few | ASSRDRKIYEQY
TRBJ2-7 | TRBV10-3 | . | AILAGEGYEQY
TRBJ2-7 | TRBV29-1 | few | SVETGYEQY
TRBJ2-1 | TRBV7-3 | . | ASSVRGSYNEQF
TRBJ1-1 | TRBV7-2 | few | ASSLVAGLGAEAF
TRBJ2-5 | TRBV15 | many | ATSRLAGRETQY
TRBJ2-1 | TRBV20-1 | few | SARGQGLF
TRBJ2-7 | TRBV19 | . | ASSMEWGRRYEQY
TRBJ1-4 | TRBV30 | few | AWSVQTGHEKLF
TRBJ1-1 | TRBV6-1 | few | ASRLIRAF
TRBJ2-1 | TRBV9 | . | ASSVAGDFGVEQF
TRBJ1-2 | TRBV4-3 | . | ASSQPGGFGGYT
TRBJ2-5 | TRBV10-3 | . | AISGDRGRETQY
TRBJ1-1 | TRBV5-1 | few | ASSGKQGLGNTEAF
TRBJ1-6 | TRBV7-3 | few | ASSLIGGRAPLH